The next 3 T cell receptor beta chains were all read from a single sample in a study of OX40 agonist ivuxolimab in advanced cancers. This table comes from immunoSEQ multiplex PCR, and its TCRdb copy is limited to in-frame clones, with some not included. The table has several thousand clones, 76% seen once. Here the sequenced sample was CD4+ or CD8+ T cells sorted from blood, taken in a trial of the OX40 agonist ivuxolimab. Every receptor here comes from an adult with an advanced solid tumor such as melanoma, head and neck, liver or kidney cancer.

The chain employs TRBV5-4 and TRBJ2-1; D ambiguous. CDR1 is SGHNT, CDR2 YYREEE, per germline (reference sequence). V lost 4 bases and J 9 bases, leaving 8 bases between the germline ends. The CDR3 covers 11 residues. The CDR3 DNA reads as TGTGCCAGCAGCCTGGCGGCTGAGCAGTTCTTC. As protein: CASSLAAEQFF.

The V call is TRBV4-3, the J call TRBJ2-7, with 9 bases aligning to TRBD2. The CDR3 extends over 16 amino acids. The trim removed 0 bases at V and 4 bases at J, leaving 7 bases unmatched. Germline V CDR1 and CDR2: LGHNA, YSLEER. The CDR3 loop is CASSQDQGSGSYEQYF. The CDR3 DNA sequence: TGCGCCAGCAGCCAAGATCAGGGTAGCGGGAGTTACGAGCAGTACTTC.

The chain employs TRBV30 and TRBJ2-3; D may be TRBD2 (5 bases). The V end lost 8 bases, the J end lost 6 bases, and 18 bases lay between the germline ends. The V gene's germline CDR1 is GTSNPN and CDR2 SVGIG (reference sequence). The CDR3 loop spans 13 amino acids. CDR3 coding DNA: TGTGCCCTGGACGCGGGCCAAGGGGATACGCAGTATTTT. It is translated as CALDAGQGDTQYF.